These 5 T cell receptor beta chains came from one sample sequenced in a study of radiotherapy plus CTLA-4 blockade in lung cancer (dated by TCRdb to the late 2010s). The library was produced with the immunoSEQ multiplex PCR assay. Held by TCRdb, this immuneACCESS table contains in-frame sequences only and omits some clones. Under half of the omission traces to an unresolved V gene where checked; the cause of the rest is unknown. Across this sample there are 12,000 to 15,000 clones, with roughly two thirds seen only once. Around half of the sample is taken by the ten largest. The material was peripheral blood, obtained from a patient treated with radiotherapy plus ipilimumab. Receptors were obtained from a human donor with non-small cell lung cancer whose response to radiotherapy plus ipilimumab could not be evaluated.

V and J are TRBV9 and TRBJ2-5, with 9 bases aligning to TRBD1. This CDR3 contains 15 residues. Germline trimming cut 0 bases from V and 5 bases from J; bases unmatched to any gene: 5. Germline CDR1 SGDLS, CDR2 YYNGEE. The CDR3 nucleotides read TGTGCCAGCAGCGTAGATGGGACAGGGAGGGAGACCCAGTACTTC. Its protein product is CASSVDGTGRETQYF.

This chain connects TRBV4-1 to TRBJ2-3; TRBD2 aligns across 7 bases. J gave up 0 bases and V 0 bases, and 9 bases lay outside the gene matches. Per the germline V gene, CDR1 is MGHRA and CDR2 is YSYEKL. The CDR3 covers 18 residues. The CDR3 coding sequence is TGCGCCAGCAGCCAAGATTTCTTGAGTAGCGGGAGCACAGATACGCAGTATTTT. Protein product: CASSQDFLSSGSTDTQYF.

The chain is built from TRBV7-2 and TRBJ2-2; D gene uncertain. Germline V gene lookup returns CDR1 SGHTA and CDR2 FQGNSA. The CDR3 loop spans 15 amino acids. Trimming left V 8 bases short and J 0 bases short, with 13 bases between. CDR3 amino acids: CASLPSPSNTGELFF. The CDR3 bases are TGTGCCAGCCTACCCTCGCCTTCGAACACCGGGGAGCTGTTTTTT.

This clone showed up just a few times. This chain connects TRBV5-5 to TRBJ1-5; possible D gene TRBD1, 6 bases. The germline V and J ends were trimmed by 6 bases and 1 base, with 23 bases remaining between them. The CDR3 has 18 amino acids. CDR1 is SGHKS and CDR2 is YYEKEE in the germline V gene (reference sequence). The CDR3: CASTQFGGEGGSNQPQHF. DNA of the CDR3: TGTGCCAGCACCCAATTTGGTGGGGAGGGGGGGAGCAATCAGCCCCAGCATTTT.

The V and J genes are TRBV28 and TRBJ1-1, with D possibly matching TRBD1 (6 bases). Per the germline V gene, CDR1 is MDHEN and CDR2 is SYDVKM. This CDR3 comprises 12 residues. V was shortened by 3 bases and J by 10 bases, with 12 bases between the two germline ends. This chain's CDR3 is CASSFRQGRAFF. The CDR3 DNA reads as TGTGCCAGCAGTTTTAGGCAGGGGAGAGCTTTCTTT. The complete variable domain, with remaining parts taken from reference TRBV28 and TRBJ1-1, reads DVKVTQSSRYLVKRTGEKVFLECVQDMDHENMFWYRQDPGLGLRLIYFSYDVKMKEKGDIPEGYSVSREKKERFSLILESASTNQTSMYLCASSFRQGRAFFGQGTRLTVV.